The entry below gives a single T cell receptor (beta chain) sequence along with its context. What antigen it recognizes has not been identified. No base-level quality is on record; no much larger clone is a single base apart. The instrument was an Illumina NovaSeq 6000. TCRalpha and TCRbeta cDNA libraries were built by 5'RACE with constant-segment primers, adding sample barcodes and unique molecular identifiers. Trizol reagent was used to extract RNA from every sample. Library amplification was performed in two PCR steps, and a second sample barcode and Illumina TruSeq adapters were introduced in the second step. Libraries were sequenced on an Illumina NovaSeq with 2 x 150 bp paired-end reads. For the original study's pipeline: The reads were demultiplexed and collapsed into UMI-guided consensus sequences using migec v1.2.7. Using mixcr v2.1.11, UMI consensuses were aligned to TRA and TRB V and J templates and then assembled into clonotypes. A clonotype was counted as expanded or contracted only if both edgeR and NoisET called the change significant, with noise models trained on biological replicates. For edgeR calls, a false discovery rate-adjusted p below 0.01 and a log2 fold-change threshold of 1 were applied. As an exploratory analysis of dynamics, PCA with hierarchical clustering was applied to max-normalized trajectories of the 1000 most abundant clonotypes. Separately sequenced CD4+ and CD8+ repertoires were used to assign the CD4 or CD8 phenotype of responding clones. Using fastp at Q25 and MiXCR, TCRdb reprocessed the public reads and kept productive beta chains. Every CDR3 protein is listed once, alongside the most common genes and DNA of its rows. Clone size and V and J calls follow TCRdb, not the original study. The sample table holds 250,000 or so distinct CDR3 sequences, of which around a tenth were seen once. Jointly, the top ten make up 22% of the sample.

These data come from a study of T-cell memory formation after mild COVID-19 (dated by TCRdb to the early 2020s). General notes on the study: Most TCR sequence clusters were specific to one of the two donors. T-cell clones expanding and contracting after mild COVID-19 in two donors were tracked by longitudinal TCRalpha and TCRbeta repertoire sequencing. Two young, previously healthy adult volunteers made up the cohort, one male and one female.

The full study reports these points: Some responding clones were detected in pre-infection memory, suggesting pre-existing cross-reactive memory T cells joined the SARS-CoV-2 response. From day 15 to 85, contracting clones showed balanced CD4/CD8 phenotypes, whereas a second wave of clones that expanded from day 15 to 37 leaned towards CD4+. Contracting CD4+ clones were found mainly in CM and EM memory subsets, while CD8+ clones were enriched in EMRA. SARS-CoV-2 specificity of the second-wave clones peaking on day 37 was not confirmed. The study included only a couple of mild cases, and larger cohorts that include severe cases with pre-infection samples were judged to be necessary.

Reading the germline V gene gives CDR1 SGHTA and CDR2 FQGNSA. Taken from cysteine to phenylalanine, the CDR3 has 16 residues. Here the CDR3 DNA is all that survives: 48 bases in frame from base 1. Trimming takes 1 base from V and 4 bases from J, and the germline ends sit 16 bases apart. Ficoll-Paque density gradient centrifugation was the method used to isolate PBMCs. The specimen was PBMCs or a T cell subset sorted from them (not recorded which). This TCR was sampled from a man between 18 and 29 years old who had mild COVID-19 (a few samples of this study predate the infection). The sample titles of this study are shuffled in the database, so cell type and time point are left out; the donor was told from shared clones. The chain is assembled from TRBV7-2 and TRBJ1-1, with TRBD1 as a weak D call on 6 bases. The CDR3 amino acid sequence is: CASSLEGGQWATEAFF. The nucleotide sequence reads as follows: TGTGCCAGCAGCTTAGAGGGAGGACAGTGGGCCACTGAAGCTTTCTTT.